The entry below gives a single T cell receptor (beta chain) sequence along with its context. These data are taken from a study of blood T cell repertoires in COVID-19. About the study: Spain, Italy and the United States supplied samples that represented acute and convalescent COVID-19. The analysed material was cDNA or gDNA that came from T cells, B-cell-depleted T cells, or PBMCs.

The CDR3 has 14 amino acids. V was pared by 4 bases and J by 5 bases, with 15 bases between. Per the germline V gene, CDR1 is SGHKS and CDR2 is YYEKEE (reference sequence). Per the original methods: Reference gene primers were amplified, and this amplification served to estimate nucleated cell counts. Profiled with immunoSEQ multiplex PCR; TCRdb holds only in-frame clones, not every one. That table furnishes V, J and clone size, whereas the DNA furnished D and trimming. The data show about 200,000 clones, about 91% seen once. This sequence joins TRBV5-5 and TRBJ2-5; D uncertain. The sequence derives from a man aged 30 to 39 with acute or convalescent COVID-19. Sequencing was carried out using peripheral blood. The CDR3 region is CASSPEWVAETQYF. In nucleotides, the CDR3 is TGTGCCAGCAGCCCGGAGTGGGTGGCGGAGACCCAGTACTTC.